This paragraph covers one T cell receptor beta chain sequence. As handled by the study authors: Estimated nucleated cell counts came from reference gene primer amplification. Data came from immunoSEQ multiplex PCR; TCRdb stores just in-frame clones and leaves some out. V and J calls and clone size are as listed in that table; D and trimming were resolved from the DNA. This table holds about 330,000 clones, roughly 87% found once. Germline values: CDR1 MNHEY, CDR2 SVGAGI. The CDR3 runs 15 residues. Trimming left V 2 bases short and J 0 bases short, with 11 bases between. Seattle cases were enrolled at active infection and followed longitudinally. This sample was taken from a study of blood T cell repertoires in COVID-19. The overall study: Sites in the United States, Italy and Spain provided acute and convalescent COVID-19 samples. T cells, B-cell-depleted T cells, or PBMCs provided the cDNA or gDNA that served as material.

The TCR originated in a young man with COVID-19, enrolled during active disease. The chain uses TRBV6-5 and TRBJ2-7; D uncertain. The sample was peripheral blood. The CDR3 loop reads CASSYQASSSYEQYF. As DNA, the CDR3 is TGTGCCAGCAGTTACCAGGCAAGCTCCTCCTACGAGCAGTACTTC.